The rows below give T cell receptor beta chains drawn from one sample of a study of blood T cell repertoires in COVID-19. Libraries were prepared by immunoSEQ multiplex PCR; TCRdb keeps only in-frame clonotypes and omits some of them. The data hold around 130,000 clones, with 70% to 90% observed a single time. Material: peripheral blood. These receptors all come from an older woman with acute or convalescent COVID-19. Each CDR3 is given with its conserved first and last residue. Each record gives: clone size, D gene, V gene, J gene, CDR3 DNA, CDR3 protein. D genes are given only for firm matches. Size values are once, few and many counts, or a class for expanded clones, and some rows have none.

>-|TRBD1|TRBV29-1|TRBJ1-2
TGCAGCGTTGAGACAGGGGCCTACGGTGGCTACACCTTC
CSVETGAYGGYTF
>-|-|TRBV19|TRBJ2-4
TGTGCCAGTAGTAAACGCGGAATAGCCAAAAACATTCAGTACTTC
CASSKRGIAKNIQYF
>-|TRBD1|TRBV7-6|TRBJ2-5
TGTGCCAGCAGCTTATCAGTGGCCCAACGCCTGGGACAGGTGCCTGGGAAGACCCAGTACTTC
CASSLSVAQRLGQVPGKTQYF
>-|TRBD2|TRBV5-1|TRBJ2-5
TGCGCCAGCAGCTTGGCGGGAGGCCAGTACTTC
CASSLAGGQYF
>-|TRBD2|TRBV15|TRBJ2-3
TGTGCCACCAGCAGCGGACCTGGGACTAGCGGGAGTGATACGCAGTATTTT
CATSSGPGTSGSDTQYF
>-|TRBD1|TRBV5-1|TRBJ2-7
TGCGCCAGTCAAGATGGACAGGGGCTTACCTACGAGCAGTACTTC
CASQDGQGLTYEQYF
>once|-|TRBV5-4|TRBJ1-1
TGTGCCAGCAGCTTGGACAGGGTCGGATTCACTGAAGCTTTCTTT
CASSLDRVGFTEAFF
>-|-|TRBV10-2|TRBJ1-6
TGCGCCAGCAGTGAGACCCTAAATTCACCCCTCCACTTT
CASSETLNSPLHF
>-|-|TRBV5-1|TRBJ2-1
TGCGCCAGCAGCTTAACAGGGACTACCTACAATGAGCAGTTCTTC
CASSLTGTTYNEQFF
>-|TRBD2|TRBV6-6|TRBJ2-7
TGTGCCAGCAGTATTAGCGGGAGCGAGTACGAGCAGTACTTC
CASSISGSEYEQYF
>-|-|TRBV12-3/TRBV12-4|TRBJ2-1
TGTGCCAGCAGTTTCACCAGGGTCAATGAGCAGTTCTTC
CASSFTRVNEQFF
>-|TRBD2|TRBV9|TRBJ2-7
TGTGCCAGCAGCAGGGGACTAGCGGGAGGGGAGGATTACGAGCAGTACTTC
CASSRGLAGGEDYEQYF
>-|-|TRBV13|TRBJ1-2
TGTGCCAGCAGCTTACCCCCGGCGGCCTCCTATGGCTACACCTTC
CASSLPPAASYGYTF
>once|-|TRBV27|TRBJ2-2
TGTGCCAGCAAAAATGACAGTGAGAACACCGGGGAGCTGTTTTTT
CASKNDSENTGELFF
>-|TRBD2|TRBV4-2|TRBJ2-3
TGTGCCAGCAGCCAAGATGGACTAGCGGGAGGGCCGGATACGCAGTATTTT
CASSQDGLAGGPDTQYF
>-|TRBD2|TRBV6-5|TRBJ2-1
TGTGCCAGCAGGCCCTCGGGACTAGCCCCCGATGAGCAGTTCTTC
CASRPSGLAPDEQFF
>-|TRBD1|TRBV7-6|TRBJ1-5
TGTGCCAGCAGCTTACTTTCTAGTGGGACAGGGGTCCCTCAGCCCCAGCATTTT
CASSLLSSGTGVPQPQHF
>-|TRBD1|TRBV30|TRBJ2-7
TGTGCCTGGGGACAGGGTTACGAGCAGTACTTC
CAWGQGYEQYF
>-|-|TRBV28|TRBJ1-5
TGTGCCAGCAGTTTGTCGGGGGGCAAGAATCAGCCCCAGCATTTT
CASSLSGGKNQPQHF
>-|-|TRBV27|TRBJ2-3
TGTGCCAGCAGTTTATCGGTGGGAGGCCGCACAGATACGCAGTATTTT
CASSLSVGGRTDTQYF
>-|-|TRBV5-1|TRBJ2-2
TGCGCCAGCAAACTGTCTGACACCGGGGAGCTGTTTTTT
CASKLSDTGELFF
>-|TRBD2|TRBV5-1|TRBJ2-7
TGCGCCAGCAGCGGGGCTACTAGCGGGAGGATGGGGGAGCAGTACTTC
CASSGATSGRMGEQYF
>-|-|TRBV6-2/TRBV6-3|TRBJ1-1
TGTGCCAGCAGTTACGTCGGGTCTGAAGCTTTCTTT
CASSYVGSEAFF
>-|-|TRBV10-1|TRBJ2-7
TGCGCCAGCAGTGAGGGGCAGTTAGAGCAGTACTTC
CASSEGQLEQYF
>once|TRBD2|TRBV7-9|TRBJ2-1
TGTGCCAGCAGCTTAGGACTAGCGGGAGACAATGAGCAGTTCTTC
CASSLGLAGDNEQFF
>-|TRBD1|TRBV3-1/TRBV3-2|TRBJ1-1
TGTGCCAGCAGCTACTCGACAGGGAAAGTAACTGAAGCTTTCTTT
CASSYSTGKVTEAFF
>-|TRBD1|TRBV13|TRBJ1-2
TGTGCCAGCAGATTCCGGGACAGGGGGCCCTCTAACTATGGCTACACCTTC
CASRFRDRGPSNYGYTF
>-|-|TRBV5-1|TRBJ2-3
TGCGCCAGCAGCCCGACCGCGGTCACAGATACGCAGTATTTT
CASSPTAVTDTQYF
>-|-|TRBV15|TRBJ2-2
TGTGCCACCAGCAGAGAACTAGCCCCATCCGGGGAGCTGTTTTTT
CATSRELAPSGELFF
>-|TRBD2|TRBV27|TRBJ2-3
TGTGCCAGCAGTTTAGGGAGGGGAGTGGGTACAGATACGCAGTATTTT
CASSLGRGVGTDTQYF
>-|TRBD2|TRBV7-3|TRBJ2-3
TGTGCCAGCAGCCTCTGGGGACTATTCACAGATACGCAGTATTTT
CASSLWGLFTDTQYF
>-|-|TRBV9|TRBJ2-7
TGTGCCAGCAGCATCGGGACAAGCCCTTACGAGCAGTACTTC
CASSIGTSPYEQYF
>once|TRBD1|TRBV4-2|TRBJ1-4
TGTGCCAGCAGCCCGCGTGGGACAGGCCGCGCTCGAACTAATGAAAAACTGTTTTTT
CASSPRGTGRARTNEKLFF
>-|TRBD1|TRBV6-5|TRBJ1-1
TGTGCCAGCAGTTCCAGGGGGCACGGTGAAGCTTTCTTT
CASSSRGHGEAFF
>-|TRBD2|TRBV6-5|TRBJ2-1
TGTGCCAGCAGTCCGGGACTAGCGGGAGGGAATGAGCAGTTCTTC
CASSPGLAGGNEQFF
>-|TRBD1|TRBV28|TRBJ2-7
TGTGCCAGCAGCCTTGCTCGACAGGGGGCCTACGAGCAGTACTTC
CASSLARQGAYEQYF
>-|TRBD2|TRBV5-1|TRBJ2-1
TGCGCCAGCAGCCCCGGGCTAGCGGGAGGAATTAAGAACAATGAGCAGTTCTTC
CASSPGLAGGIKNNEQFF
>-|-|TRBV30|TRBJ2-3
TGTGCCTGGAGTGTAGGAATAGCGGCTAGCACAGATACGCAGTATTTT
CAWSVGIAASTDTQYF
>-|-|TRBV6-1|TRBJ1-6
TGTGCCAGCAGTGAATTGACGGGGATTAATTCACCCCTCCACTTT
CASSELTGINSPLHF
>-|TRBD2|TRBV7-4|TRBJ2-1
TGTGCCAGCAGCCTTTGGACTAGCGGATCCAATGAGCAGTTCTTC
CASSLWTSGSNEQFF
>-|TRBD1|TRBV30|TRBJ2-1
TGTGCCTGGAGACAGGGGGCGAGGGGTGAGCAGTTCTTC
CAWRQGARGEQFF
>once|-|TRBV9|TRBJ2-3
TGTGCCAGCAGCGTGACTTGGGACTCCCAGAATACGCAGTATTTT
CASSVTWDSQNTQYF
>few|-|TRBV29-1|TRBJ1-4
TGCAGCGCCCGCGGGACCCTCGGTGAAAAACTGTTTTTT
CSARGTLGEKLFF
>-|-|TRBV12-3/TRBV12-4|TRBJ1-5
TGTGCCAGCAGTTTCGCGGAGAATCAGCCCCAGCATTTT
CASSFAENQPQHF
>-|-|TRBV24-1|TRBJ2-1
TGTGCCACCAGTGACGCCGGGACACCTTGGAATGAGCAGTTCTTC
CATSDAGTPWNEQFF
>-|TRBD1|TRBV6-5|TRBJ1-4
TGTGCCAGCAGTACCAGGGACAGGGGGGTTGAAAAACTGTTTTTT
CASSTRDRGVEKLFF
>-|-|TRBV7-2|TRBJ1-6
TGTGCCAGCAGCTTAGCTGGCAGGGGTGATAATTCACCCCTCCACTTT
CASSLAGRGDNSPLHF
>few|TRBD1|TRBV3-1/TRBV3-2|TRBJ1-5
TGTGCCAGCAGCCCGGGACAGAGCAATCAGCCCCAGCATTTT
CASSPGQSNQPQHF
>-|-|TRBV3-1/TRBV3-2|TRBJ1-4
TGTGCCAGCAGGGGAGGGGATAATGAAAAACTGTTTTTT
CASRGGDNEKLFF
>-|-|TRBV5-8|TRBJ1-5
TGTGCCAGCAGCCGGGGGACCGCGCCCGGAGATTCCGGTCAGCCCCAGCATTTT
CASSRGTAPGDSGQPQHF
>once|TRBD2|TRBV29-1|TRBJ2-1
TGCAGCGTCGCCCCTGGCGGGAGCTCCTACAATGAGCAGTTCTTC
CSVAPGGSSYNEQFF
>-|-|TRBV6-5|TRBJ2-4
TGTGCCAGCAGAACGGACTTAGCCAAAAACATTCAGTACTTC
CASRTDLAKNIQYF
>once|TRBD1|TRBV11-1|TRBJ2-1
TGTGCCAGCAGCCACCCCGGGACAGGGTCTCAAAATGAGCAGTTCTTC
CASSHPGTGSQNEQFF
>-|-|TRBV5-1|TRBJ2-1
TGCGCCAGCAGCCCCGCGGCCAGGGGGGCCTACAATGAGCAGTTCTTC
CASSPAARGAYNEQFF
>-|-|TRBV25-1|TRBJ1-3
TGTGCCAGCAGTGAGGAACGGGGTCCAAAACGAAACACCATATATTTT
CASSEERGPKRNTIYF